The entry below describes one TCR beta chain. The data were taken from a study of CD4+ T cells in melanoma. V was clipped by 5 bases and J by 6 bases; unmatched bases: 4. Per the germline V gene, CDR1 is MNHEY and CDR2 is SVGAGI. This CDR3 region has 13 residues. The assay was immunoSEQ multiplex PCR, and TCRdb's table has in-frame clones only and misses some. Here the sample spans 7,200 or so clones, approximately 72% being singletons. The sequencing sample was made of cells from a culture (not recorded whether cultured in vitro). The chain employs TRBV6-5 and TRBJ2-7; 10 nucleotides match TRBD1. The sequence was collected from a human donor with melanoma. The CDR3 here is CASSPGTGVEQYF. The CDR3 DNA sequence: TGTGCCAGCAGTCCGGGGACAGGGGTCGAGCAGTACTTC.